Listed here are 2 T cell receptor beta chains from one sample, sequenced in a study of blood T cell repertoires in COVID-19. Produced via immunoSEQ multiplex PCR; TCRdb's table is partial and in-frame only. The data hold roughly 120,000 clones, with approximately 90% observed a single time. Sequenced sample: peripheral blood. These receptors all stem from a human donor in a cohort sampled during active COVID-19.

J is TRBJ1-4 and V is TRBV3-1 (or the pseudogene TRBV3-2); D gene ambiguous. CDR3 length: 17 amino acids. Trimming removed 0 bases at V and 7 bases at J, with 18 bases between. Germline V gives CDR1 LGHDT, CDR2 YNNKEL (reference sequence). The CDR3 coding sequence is TGTGCCAGCAGCCAAGAGGGAAGGGCGAGGGTTGGTGAAAAACTGTTTTTT. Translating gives CASSQEGRARVGEKLFF.

The CDR3: CASRTTGGNIQYF. The DNA of the CDR3 is TGTGCCAGCAGAACGACAGGGGGGAACATTCAGTACTTC. This chain connects TRBV27 to TRBJ2-4; 9 bases line up with TRBD1. CDR3 length: 13 residues. The junction had 4 bases not matched to a gene; V was cut back by 6 bases and J by 7 bases. Germline V gives CDR1 MNHEY, CDR2 SMNVEV (reference sequence).